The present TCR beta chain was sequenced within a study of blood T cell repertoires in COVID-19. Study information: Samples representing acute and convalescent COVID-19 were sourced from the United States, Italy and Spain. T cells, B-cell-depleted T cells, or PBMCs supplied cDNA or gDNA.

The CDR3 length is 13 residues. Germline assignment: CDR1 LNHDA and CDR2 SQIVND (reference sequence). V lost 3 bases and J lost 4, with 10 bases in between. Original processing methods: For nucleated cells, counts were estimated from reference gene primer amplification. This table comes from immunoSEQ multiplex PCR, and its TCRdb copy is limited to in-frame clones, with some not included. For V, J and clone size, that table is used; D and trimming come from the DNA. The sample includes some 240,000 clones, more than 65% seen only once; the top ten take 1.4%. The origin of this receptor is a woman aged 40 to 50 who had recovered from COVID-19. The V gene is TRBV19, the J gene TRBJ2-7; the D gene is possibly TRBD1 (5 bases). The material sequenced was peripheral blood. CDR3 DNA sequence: TGTGCCAGTAGTATCGCTCAGGGTTACGAGCAGTACTTC. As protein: CASSIAQGYEQYF.